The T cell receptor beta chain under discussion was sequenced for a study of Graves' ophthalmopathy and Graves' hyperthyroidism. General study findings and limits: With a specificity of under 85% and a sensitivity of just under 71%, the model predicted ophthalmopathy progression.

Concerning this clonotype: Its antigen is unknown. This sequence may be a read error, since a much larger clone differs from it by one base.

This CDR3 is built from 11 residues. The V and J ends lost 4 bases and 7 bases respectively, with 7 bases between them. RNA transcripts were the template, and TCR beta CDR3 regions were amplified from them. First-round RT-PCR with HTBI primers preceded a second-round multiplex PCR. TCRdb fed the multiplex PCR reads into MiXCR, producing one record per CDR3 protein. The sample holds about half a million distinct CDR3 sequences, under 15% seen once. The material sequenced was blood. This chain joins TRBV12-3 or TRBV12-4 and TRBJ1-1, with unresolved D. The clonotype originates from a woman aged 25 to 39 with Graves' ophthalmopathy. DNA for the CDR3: TGTGCCAGCAGTTGGACCGGTGAAGCTTTCTTT. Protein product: CASSWTGEAFF.